Below, one T cell receptor (beta chain) is given with its context. This CDR3 region has 15 residues. V lost 0 bases to trimming and J lost 2 bases, with 9 bases between them. Germline CDR1 and CDR2: LGHDT and YNNKEL (reference sequence). This specimen comes from a study of blood T cell repertoires in COVID-19. The overall study: The analysed material was cDNA or gDNA that came from T cells, B-cell-depleted T cells, or PBMCs.

As handled by the study authors: Researchers report that nucleated cell counts were estimated from reference gene primer amplification. Only in-frame clones appear in the TCRdb table, and some are missing; sequencing was by immunoSEQ multiplex PCR. The V and J calls and the clone size are those of that table, but D and trimming were determined from the DNA. Of more than 130,000 clones detected, approximately 87% appear once; the ten largest clones hold 3.5% to 5.5%. This TCR was recovered from a woman in her thirties or forties with acute or convalescent COVID-19. The chain uses TRBV3-1 (or the pseudogene TRBV3-2) and TRBJ2-3; D uncertain. The specimen was peripheral blood. The CDR3 DNA is TGTGCCAGCAGCCAAGATTACCGGTACACAGATACGCAGTATTTT. Its translation: CASSQDYRYTDTQYF.